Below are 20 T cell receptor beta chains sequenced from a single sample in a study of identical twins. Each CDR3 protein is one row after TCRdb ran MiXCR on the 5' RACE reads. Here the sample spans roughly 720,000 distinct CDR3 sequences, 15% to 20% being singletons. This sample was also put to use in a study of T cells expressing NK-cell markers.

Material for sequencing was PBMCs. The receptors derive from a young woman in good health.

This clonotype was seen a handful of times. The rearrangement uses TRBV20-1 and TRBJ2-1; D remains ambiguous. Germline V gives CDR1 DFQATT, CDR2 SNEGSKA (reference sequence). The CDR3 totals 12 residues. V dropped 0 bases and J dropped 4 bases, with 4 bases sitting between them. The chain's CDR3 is CSAREWYNEQFF. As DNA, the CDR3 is TGCAGTGCTAGAGAGTGGTACAATGAGCAGTTCTTC.

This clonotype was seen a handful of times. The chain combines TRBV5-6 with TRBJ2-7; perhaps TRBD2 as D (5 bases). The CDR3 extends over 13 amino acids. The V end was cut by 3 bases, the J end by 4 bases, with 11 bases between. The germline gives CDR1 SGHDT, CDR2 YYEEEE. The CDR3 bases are TGTGCCAGCAGCTCCGGGGATTATTACGAGCAGTACTTC. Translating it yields CASSSGDYYEQYF.

CDR3: CASGAVVEQYF. DNA for the CDR3: TGTGCCAGCGGGGCCGTAGTCGAGCAGTACTTC. This chain joins TRBV2 and TRBJ2-7; TRBD1 is a possible D gene (5 bases). The germline V gene encodes CDR1 SNHLY and CDR2 FYNNEI. The CDR3 loop spans 11 amino acids. V was cut by 8 bases and J by 6 bases, with 11 bases left in between.

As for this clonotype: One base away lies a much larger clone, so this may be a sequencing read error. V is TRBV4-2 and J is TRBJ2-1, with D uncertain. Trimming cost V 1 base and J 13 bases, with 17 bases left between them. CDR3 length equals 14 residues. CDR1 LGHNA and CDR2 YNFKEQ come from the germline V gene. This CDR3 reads CASSQATGSGDQFF. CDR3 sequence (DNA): TGTGCCAGCAGCCAAGCGACTGGATCGGGTGATCAGTTCTTC.

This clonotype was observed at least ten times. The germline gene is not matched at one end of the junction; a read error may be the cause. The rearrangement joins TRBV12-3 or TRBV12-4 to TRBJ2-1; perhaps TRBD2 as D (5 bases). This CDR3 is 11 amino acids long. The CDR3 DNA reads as TGTGCCACCAGTCGGCGGGATGAGCAGTTCTTC. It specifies CATSRRDEQFF.

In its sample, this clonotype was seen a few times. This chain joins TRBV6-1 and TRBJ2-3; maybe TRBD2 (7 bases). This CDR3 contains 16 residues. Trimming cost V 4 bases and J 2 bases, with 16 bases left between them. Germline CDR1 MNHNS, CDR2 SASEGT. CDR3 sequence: CASSGVPGGLTDTQYF. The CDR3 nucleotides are TGTGCCAGCAGTGGTGTACCGGGGGGCCTCACAGATACGCAGTATTTT.

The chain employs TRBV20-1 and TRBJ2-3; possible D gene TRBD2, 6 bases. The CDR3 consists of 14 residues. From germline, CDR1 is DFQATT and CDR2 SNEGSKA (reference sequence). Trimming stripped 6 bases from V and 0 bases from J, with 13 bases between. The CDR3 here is CSARLGGSTDTQYF. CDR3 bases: TGCAGTGCCAGACTAGGAGGGAGCACAGATACGCAGTATTTT.

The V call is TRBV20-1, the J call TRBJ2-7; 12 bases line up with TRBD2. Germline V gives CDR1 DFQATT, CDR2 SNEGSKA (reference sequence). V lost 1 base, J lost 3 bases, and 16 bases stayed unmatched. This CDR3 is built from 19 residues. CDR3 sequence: CSARAGGLAGGPDFYEQYF. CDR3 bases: TGCAGTGCTAGAGCCGGGGGGCTAGCGGGAGGGCCCGATTTCTACGAGCAGTACTTC.

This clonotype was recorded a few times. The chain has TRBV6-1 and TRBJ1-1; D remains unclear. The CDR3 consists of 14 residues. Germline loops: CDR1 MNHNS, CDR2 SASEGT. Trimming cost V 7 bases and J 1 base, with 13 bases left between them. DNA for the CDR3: TGTGCCAGCACCCTCCGGTCAGGGAACACTGAAGCTTTCTTT. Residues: CASTLRSGNTEAFF.

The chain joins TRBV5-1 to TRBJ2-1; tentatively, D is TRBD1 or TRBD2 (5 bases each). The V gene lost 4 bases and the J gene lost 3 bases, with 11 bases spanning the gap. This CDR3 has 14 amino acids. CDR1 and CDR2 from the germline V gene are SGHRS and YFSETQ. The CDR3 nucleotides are TGCGCCAGCAGCGACAGCGGCAGCTACAATGAGCAGTTCTTC. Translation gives CASSDSGSYNEQFF.

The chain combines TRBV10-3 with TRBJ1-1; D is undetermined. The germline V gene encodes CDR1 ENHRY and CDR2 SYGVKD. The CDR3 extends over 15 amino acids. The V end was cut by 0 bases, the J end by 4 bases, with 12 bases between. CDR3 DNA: TGTGCCATCAGTGAGTCGGGTAGCAGAGGCACTGAAGCTTTCTTT. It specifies CAISESGSRGTEAFF.

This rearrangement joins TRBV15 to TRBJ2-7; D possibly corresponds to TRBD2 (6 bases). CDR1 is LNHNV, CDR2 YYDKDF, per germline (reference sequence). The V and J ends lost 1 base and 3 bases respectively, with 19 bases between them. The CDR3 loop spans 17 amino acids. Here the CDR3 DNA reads TGTGCCACCAGCAGAGCACTACAGTGGAGGGCGAGCTACGAGCAGTACTTC. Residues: CATSRALQWRASYEQYF.

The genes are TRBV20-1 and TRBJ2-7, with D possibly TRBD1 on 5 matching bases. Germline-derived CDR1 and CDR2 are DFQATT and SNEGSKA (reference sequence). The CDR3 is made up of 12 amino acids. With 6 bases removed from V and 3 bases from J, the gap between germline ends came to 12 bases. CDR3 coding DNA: TGCAGTGCCCAGATCAGGGACTACGAGCAGTACTTC. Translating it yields CSAQIRDYEQYF.

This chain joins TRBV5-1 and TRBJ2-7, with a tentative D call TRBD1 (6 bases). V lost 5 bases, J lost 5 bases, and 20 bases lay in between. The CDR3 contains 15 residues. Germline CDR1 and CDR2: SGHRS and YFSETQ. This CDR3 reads CASRNGQPDGHEQYF. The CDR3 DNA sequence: TGCGCCAGCAGGAACGGACAGCCCGACGGCCACGAGCAGTACTTC.

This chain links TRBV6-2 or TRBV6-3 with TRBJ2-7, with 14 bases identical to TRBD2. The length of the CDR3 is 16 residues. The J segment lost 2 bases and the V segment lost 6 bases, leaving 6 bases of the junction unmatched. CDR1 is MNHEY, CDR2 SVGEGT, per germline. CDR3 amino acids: CASRTAGLAGAYEQYF. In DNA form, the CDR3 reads TGTGCCAGCAGAACCGCGGGACTAGCGGGAGCCTACGAGCAGTACTTC.

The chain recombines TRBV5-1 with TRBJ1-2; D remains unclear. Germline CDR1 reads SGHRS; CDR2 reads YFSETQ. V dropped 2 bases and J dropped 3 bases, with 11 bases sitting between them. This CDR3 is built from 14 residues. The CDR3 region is CASSFDQADYGYTF. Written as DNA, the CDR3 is TGCGCCAGCAGCTTTGACCAGGCGGACTATGGCTACACCTTC.

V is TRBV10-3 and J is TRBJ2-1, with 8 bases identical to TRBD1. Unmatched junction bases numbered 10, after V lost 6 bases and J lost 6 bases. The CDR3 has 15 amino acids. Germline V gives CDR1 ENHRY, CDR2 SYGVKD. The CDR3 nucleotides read TGTGCCATCAGACCCGGGACAGGTAATTCCAATGAGCAGTTCTTC. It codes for CAIRPGTGNSNEQFF.

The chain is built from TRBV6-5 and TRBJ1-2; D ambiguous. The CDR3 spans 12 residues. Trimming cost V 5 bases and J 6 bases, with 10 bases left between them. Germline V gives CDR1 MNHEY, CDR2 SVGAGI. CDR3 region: CASSTPGDGYTF. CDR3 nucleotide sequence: TGTGCCAGCAGTACCCCAGGAGATGGCTACACCTTC.

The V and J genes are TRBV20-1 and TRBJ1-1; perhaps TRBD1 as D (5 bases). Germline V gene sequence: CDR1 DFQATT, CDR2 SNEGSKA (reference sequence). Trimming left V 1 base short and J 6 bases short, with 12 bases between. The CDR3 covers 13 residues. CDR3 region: CSARVEGAAEAFF. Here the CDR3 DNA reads TGCAGTGCTAGAGTCGAAGGGGCGGCTGAAGCTTTCTTT.

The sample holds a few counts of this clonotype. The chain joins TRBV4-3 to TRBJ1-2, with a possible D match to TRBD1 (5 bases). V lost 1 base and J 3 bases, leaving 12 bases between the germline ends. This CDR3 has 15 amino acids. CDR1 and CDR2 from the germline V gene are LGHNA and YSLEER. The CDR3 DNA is TGCGCCAGCAGCCAAGGGCCGGGACCGTACTATGGCTACACCTTC. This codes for CASSQGPGPYYGYTF.